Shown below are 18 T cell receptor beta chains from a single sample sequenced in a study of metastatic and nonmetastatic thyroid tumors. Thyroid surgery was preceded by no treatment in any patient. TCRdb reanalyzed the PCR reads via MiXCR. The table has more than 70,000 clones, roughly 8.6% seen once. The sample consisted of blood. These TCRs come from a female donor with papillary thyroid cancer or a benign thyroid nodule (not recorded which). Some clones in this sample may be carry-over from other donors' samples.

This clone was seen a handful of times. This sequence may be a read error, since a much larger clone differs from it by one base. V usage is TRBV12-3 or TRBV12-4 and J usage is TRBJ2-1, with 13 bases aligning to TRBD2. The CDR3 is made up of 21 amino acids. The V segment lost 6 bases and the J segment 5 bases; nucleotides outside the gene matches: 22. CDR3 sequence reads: CASRSLTRFATSGGAHNEQFF. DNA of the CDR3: TGTGCCAGCAGATCGCTCACTCGGTTTGCCACTAGCGGGGGGGCCCACAATGAGCAGTTCTTC.

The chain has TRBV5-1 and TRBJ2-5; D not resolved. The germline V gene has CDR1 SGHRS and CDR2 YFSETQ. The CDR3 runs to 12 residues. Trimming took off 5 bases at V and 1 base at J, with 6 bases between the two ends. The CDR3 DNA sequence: TGCGCCAGCAGTTTGACCCAAGAGACCCAGTACTTC. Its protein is CASSLTQETQYF.

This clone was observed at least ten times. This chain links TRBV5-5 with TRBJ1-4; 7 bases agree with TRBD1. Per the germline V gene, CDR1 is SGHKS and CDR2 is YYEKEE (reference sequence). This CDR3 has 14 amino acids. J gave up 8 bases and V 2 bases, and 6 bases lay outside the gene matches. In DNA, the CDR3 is TGTGCCAGCAGCTTAATGCAGGGACAGGAAAAACTGTTTTTT. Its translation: CASSLMQGQEKLFF.

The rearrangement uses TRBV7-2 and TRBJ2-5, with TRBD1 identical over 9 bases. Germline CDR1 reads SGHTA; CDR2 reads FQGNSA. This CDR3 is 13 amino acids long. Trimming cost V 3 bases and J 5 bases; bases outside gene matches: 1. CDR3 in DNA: TGTGCCAGCAGCTTTGGGACAGGGGAGACCCAGTACTTC. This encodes CASSFGTGETQYF.

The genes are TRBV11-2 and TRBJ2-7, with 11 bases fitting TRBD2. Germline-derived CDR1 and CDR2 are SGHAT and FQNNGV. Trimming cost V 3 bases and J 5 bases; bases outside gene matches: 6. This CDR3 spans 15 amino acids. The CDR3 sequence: CASSLVGTSGNEQYF. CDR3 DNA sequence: TGTGCCAGCAGCTTGGTAGGGACTAGCGGAAACGAGCAGTACTTC.

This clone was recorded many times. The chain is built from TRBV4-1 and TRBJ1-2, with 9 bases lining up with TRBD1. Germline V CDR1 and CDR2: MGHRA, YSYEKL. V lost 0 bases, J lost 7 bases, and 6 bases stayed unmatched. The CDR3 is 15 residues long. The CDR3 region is CASSQEWTGERGYTF. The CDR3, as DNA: TGCGCCAGCAGCCAAGAATGGACAGGGGAGCGTGGCTACACCTTC.

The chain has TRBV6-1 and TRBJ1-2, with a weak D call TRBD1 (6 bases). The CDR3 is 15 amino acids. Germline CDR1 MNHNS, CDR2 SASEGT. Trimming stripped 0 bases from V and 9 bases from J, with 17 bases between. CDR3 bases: TGTGCCAGCAGTGAAGCGGGGCAGGGGTTATTGCGCTACACCTTC. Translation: CASSEAGQGLLRYTF.

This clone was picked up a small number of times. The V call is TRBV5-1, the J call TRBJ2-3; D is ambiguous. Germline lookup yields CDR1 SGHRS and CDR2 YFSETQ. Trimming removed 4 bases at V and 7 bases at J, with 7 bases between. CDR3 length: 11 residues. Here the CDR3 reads CASSAQNTQYF. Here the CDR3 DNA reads TGCGCCAGCAGCGCCCAGAATACGCAGTATTTT.

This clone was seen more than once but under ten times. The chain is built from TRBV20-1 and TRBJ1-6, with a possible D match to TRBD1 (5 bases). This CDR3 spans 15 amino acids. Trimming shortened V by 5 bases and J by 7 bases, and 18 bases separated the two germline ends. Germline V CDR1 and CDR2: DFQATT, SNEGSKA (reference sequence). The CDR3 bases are TGCAGTGCTCCGAGGGAAAGACAGATCAATTCACCCCTCCACTTT. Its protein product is CSAPRERQINSPLHF.

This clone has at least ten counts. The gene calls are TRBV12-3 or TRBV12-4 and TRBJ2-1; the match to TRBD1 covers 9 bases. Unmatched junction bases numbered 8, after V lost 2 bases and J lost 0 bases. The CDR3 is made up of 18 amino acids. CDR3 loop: CASSLLGTGRSSYNEQFF. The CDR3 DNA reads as TGTGCCAGCAGTTTATTGGGGACAGGGCGAAGCTCCTACAATGAGCAGTTCTTC.

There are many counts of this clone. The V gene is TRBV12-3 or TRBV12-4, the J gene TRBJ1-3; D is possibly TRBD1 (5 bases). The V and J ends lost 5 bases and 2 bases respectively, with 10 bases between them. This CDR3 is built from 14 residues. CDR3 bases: TGTGCCAGCAGTCGTGGGGGGGCTGGAAACACCATATATTTT. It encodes CASSRGGAGNTIYF.

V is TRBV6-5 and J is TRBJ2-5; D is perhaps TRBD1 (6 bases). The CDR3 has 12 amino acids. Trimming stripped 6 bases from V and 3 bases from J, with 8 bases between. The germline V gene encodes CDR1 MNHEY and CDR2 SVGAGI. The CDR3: CASRRGKETQYF. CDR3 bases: TGTGCCAGCAGGAGGGGGAAAGAGACCCAGTACTTC.

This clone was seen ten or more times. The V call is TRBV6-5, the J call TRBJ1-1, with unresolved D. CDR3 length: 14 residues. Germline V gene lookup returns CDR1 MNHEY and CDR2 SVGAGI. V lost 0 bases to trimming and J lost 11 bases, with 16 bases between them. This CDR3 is CASSYSRGGSNAFF. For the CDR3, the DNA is TGTGCCAGCAGTTACTCCCGGGGAGGGTCTAACGCTTTCTTT.

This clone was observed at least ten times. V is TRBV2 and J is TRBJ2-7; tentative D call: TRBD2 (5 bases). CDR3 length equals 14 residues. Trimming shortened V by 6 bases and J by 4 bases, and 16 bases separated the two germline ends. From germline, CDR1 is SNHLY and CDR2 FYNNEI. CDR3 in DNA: TGTGCCAGCAGGATGGACTTACCCGGTTACGAGCAGTACTTC. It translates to CASRMDLPGYEQYF.

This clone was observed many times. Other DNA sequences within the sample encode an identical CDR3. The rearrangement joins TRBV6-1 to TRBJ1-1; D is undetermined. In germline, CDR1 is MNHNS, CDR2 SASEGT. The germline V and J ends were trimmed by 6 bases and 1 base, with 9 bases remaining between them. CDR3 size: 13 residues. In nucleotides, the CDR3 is TGTGCCAGCAGCGGATATTGGAACACTGAAGCTTTCTTT. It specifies CASSGYWNTEAFF.

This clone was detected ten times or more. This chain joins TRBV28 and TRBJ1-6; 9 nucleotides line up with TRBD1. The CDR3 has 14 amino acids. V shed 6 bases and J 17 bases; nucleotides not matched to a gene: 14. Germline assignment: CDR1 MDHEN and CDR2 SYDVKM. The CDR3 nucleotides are TGTGCCAGCAGCCGGGGACAGGGAGGCCCCCCTTTCCACTTT. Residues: CASSRGQGGPPFHF.

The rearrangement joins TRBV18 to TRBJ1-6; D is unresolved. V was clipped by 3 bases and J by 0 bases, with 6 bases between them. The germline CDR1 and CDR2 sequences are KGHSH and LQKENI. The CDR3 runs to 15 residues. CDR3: CASSPESSYNSPLHF. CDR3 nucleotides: TGTGCCAGCTCACCCGAAAGCTCCTATAATTCACCCCTCCACTTT.

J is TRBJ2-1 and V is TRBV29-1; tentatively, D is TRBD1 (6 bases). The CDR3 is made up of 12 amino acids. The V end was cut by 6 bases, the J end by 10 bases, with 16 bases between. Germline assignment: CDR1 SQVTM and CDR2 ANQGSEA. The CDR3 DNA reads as TGCAGCGTAACAACAGGGTTAAGCGAGCAGTTCTTC. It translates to CSVTTGLSEQFF.